Shown below are 10 T cell receptor beta chains from a single sample sequenced in a study of lymphopenia after photon versus proton radiotherapy. Libraries were prepared by immunoSEQ multiplex PCR; TCRdb keeps only in-frame clonotypes and omits some of them. The data contain about 22,000 clones, around 90% of them singletons. Sequenced here: peripheral blood, sampled from a patient treated with proton-based radiotherapy. Source of these receptors: a woman in her 70s with pancreatic cancer. Some clones in this sample may be carry-over from other donors' samples.

This clone was detected once. The gene calls are TRBV6-5 and TRBJ2-1; D unresolved. The CDR3 length is 12 residues. Germline CDR1 reads MNHEY; CDR2 reads SVGAGI. V was trimmed by 0 bases and J by 8 bases, leaving 5 bases between them. This CDR3 reads CASSYSRDEQFF. The CDR3 region has the DNA TGTGCCAGCAGTTACTCCCGAGATGAGCAGTTCTTC.

This clone was observed a handful of times. The J gene is TRBJ2-1, the V gene TRBV9; D unclear. From germline, CDR1 is SGDLS and CDR2 YYNGEE. The CDR3 consists of 15 residues. V was clipped by 2 bases and J by 7 bases, with 16 bases between them. DNA of the CDR3: TGTGCCAGCAGCGTTACGGCGGAACCCCGGAATGAGCAGTTCTTC. Translated: CASSVTAEPRNEQFF.

The rearrangement uses TRBV19 and TRBJ2-1; 8 nucleotides align to TRBD2. With 3 bases clipped from V and 2 bases from J, the junction kept 9 bases outside the gene matches. The germline gives CDR1 LNHDA, CDR2 SQIVND (reference sequence). The CDR3 is made up of 17 amino acids. Here the CDR3 DNA reads TGTGCCAGTAGTATCGGGGGGGCTGGGGGCCCCTACAATGAGCAGTTCTTC. This encodes CASSIGGAGGPYNEQFF.

V and J are TRBV28 and TRBJ1-5; weak D call: TRBD1 (5 bases). V was cut by 4 bases and J by 6 bases, with 13 bases left in between. CDR1 is MDHEN and CDR2 is SYDVKM in the germline V gene. The CDR3 spans 14 residues. CDR3 DNA sequence: TGTGCCAGCAGTTACCAGGGAGGGAGTCAGCCCCAGCATTTT. Translating it yields CASSYQGGSQPQHF.

This rearrangement joins TRBV10-2 to TRBJ2-7, with 7 bases matching TRBD2. The CDR3 loop spans 15 amino acids. After removal of 10 bases from V and 0 bases from J, the junction contained 12 bases not matched to a gene. Germline lookup yields CDR1 WSHSY and CDR2 SAAADI. The CDR3 DNA follows: TGCGCCACCATAAGAAGCGGGGACTCCTCCTACGAGCAGTACTTC. Translation: CATIRSGDSSYEQYF.

J is TRBJ2-3 and V is TRBV7-9, with D maybe TRBD1 (5 bases). This CDR3 has 15 amino acids. Germline V CDR1 and CDR2: SEHNR, FQNEAQ (reference sequence). The ends were cut back, 1 base at V and 3 bases at J, with 11 bases in the middle. The CDR3 here is CASSLGGQETDTQYF. In DNA, the CDR3 is TGTGCCAGCAGCTTAGGGGGCCAGGAGACAGATACGCAGTATTTT.

This chain uses TRBV2 with TRBJ2-7; TRBD2 agrees at 8 bases. Germline assignment: CDR1 SNHLY and CDR2 FYNNEI. With V trimmed by 1 base and J by 4 bases, 9 bases remained unmatched. The CDR3 length is 16 residues. The CDR3 reads CASSEVILAEFYEQYF. CDR3 sequence (DNA): TGTGCCAGCAGTGAAGTAATACTAGCGGAGTTTTACGAGCAGTACTTC.

This chain connects TRBV5-1 to TRBJ2-3; TRBD1 agrees at 7 bases. The CDR3 length is 15 residues. After removal of 0 bases from V and 2 bases from J, the junction contained 3 bases not matched to a gene. Germline CDR1 is SGHRS and CDR2 is YFSETQ. The CDR3 loop is CASSLEGQYTDTQYF. For the CDR3, the DNA is TGCGCCAGCAGCTTGGAGGGACAGTACACAGATACGCAGTATTTT. The variable domain in full, completed from reference TRBV5-1 and TRBJ2-3, reads KAGVTQTPRYLIKTRGQQVTLSCSPISGHRSVSWYQQTPGQGLQFLFEYFSETQRNKGNFPGRFSGRQFSNSRSEMNVSTLELGDSALYLCASSLEGQYTDTQYFGPGTRLTVL.

This clone was picked up one time. The chain employs TRBV29-1 and TRBJ1-5; no reliable D call. The CDR3 consists of 11 residues. Germline V lookup: CDR1 SQVTM, CDR2 ANQGSEA. V dropped 3 bases and J dropped 11 bases, with 11 bases sitting between them. In DNA, the CDR3 is TGCAGCGTTGAGTTAGGAGGGACCCAGCATTTT. The encoded protein is CSVELGGTQHF.

This clone showed up just once. The V and J genes are TRBV11-2 and TRBJ2-5; D is possibly TRBD1 (5 bases). The CDR3 covers 14 residues. The V end lost 4 bases, the J end lost 2 bases, and 11 bases lay between the germline ends. Germline CDR1 reads SGHAT; CDR2 reads FQNNGV. The CDR3 DNA follows: TGTGCCAGCAGCTCTGACAGCTATCAAGAGACCCAGTACTTC. It yields the protein CASSSDSYQETQYF.